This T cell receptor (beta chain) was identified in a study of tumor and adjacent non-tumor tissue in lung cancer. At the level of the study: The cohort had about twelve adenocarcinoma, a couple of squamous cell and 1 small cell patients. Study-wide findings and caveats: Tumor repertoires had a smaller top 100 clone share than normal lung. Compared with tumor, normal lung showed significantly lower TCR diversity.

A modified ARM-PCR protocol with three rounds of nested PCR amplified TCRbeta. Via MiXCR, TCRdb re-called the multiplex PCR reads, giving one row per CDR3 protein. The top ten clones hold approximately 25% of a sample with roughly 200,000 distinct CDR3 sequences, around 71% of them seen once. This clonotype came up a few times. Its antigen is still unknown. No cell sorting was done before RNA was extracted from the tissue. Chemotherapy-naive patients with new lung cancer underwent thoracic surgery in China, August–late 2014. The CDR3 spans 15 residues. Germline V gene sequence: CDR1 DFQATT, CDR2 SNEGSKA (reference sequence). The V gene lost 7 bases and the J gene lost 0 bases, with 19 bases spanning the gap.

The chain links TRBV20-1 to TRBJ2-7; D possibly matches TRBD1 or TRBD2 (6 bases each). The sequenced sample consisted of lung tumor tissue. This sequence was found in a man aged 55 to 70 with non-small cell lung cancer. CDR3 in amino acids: CSVEGGTGSSYEQYF. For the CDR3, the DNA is TGCAGTGTCGAGGGGGGAACAGGGAGCTCCTACGAGCAGTACTTC.